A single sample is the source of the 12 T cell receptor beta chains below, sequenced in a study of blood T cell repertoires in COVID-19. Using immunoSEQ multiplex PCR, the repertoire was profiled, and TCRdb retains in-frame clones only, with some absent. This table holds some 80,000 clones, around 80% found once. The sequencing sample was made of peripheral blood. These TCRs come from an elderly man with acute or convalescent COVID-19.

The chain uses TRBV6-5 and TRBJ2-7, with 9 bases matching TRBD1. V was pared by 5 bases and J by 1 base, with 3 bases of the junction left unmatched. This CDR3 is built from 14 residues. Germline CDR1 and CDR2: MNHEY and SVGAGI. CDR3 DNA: TGTGCCAGCAGTAAGGGACAGGGTTCCTACGAGCAGTACTTC. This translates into CASSKGQGSYEQYF.

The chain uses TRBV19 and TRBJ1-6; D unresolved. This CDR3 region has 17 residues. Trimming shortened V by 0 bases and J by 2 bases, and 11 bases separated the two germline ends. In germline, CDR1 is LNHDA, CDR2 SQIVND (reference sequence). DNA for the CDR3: TGTGCCAGTAGTATAGATCCGTCTTTTACCTATAATTCACCCCTCCACTTT. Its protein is CASSIDPSFTYNSPLHF.

Here the CDR3 reads CASSLGQGAWGTEAFF. In nucleotides, the CDR3 is TGTGCCAGCAGTTTAGGACAGGGGGCTTGGGGCACTGAAGCTTTCTTT. This chain uses TRBV6-5 with TRBJ1-1; TRBD1 matches at 11 bases. Trimming at V came to 4 bases and at J to 4 bases, leaving 8 bases not matched to a gene. CDR1 is MNHEY, CDR2 SVGAGI, per germline. This CDR3 spans 16 amino acids.

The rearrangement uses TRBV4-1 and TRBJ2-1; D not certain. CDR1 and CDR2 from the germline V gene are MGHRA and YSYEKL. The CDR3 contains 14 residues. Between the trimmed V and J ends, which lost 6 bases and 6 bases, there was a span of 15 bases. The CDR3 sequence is CASSRYGGVNEQFF. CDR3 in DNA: TGCGCCAGCAGTAGGTACGGCGGTGTCAATGAGCAGTTCTTC.

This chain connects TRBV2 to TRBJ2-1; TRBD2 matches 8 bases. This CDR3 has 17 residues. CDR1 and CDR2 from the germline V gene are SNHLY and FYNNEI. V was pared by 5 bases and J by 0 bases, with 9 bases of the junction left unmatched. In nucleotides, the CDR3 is TGTGCCAGCAGTTCGGCGGCGGGGGGCAGCTCCTACAATGAGCAGTTCTTC. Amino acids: CASSSAAGGSSYNEQFF.

The CDR3 loop is CASSLGPAGEQYF. CDR3 nucleotides: TGTGCCAGCAGCCTGGGTCCCGCGGGAGAGCAGTACTTC. This rearrangement joins TRBV5-4 to TRBJ2-7, with D possibly TRBD2 on 6 matching bases. Trimming took off 4 bases at V and 7 bases at J, with 15 bases between the two ends. The CDR3 runs to 13 residues. Germline CDR1 SGHNT, CDR2 YYREEE (reference sequence).

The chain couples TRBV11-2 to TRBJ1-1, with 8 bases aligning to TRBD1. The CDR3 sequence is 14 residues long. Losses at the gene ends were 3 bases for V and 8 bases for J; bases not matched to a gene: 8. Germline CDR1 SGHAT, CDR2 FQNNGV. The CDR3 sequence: CASSLLIQGGEAFF. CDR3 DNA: TGTGCCAGCAGCTTGCTGATACAGGGGGGGGAAGCTTTCTTT.

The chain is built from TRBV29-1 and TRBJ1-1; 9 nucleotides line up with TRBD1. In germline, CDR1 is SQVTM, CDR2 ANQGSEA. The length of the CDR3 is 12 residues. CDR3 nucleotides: TGCAGAGTACAGGGGGCTGACACTGAAGCTTTCTTT. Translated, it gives CRVQGADTEAFF.

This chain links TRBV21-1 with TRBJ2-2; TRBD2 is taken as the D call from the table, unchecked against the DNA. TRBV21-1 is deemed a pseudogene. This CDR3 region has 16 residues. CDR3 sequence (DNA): TGTGCCAGCAGCAAATCCCCCTACGGGAACACCGGGGAGCTGTTTTTT. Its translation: CASSKSPYGNTGELFF.

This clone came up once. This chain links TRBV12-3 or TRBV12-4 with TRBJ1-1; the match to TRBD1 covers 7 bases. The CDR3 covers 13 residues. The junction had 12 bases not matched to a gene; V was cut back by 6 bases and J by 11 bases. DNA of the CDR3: TGTGCCAGCAGCTCCGGGACAGACGTCGCGGCTTTCTTT. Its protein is CASSSGTDVAAFF.

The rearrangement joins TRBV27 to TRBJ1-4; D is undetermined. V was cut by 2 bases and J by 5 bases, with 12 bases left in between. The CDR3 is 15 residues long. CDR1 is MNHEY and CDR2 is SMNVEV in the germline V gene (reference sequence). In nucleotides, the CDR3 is TGTGCCAGCAGTTTAGTCCGGGAAAAGAATGAAAAACTGTTTTTT. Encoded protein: CASSLVREKNEKLFF.

Here the CDR3 DNA reads TGTGCCAGCAGCCAAGGGACAGGGGCCAGTGAAGCTTTCTTT. Translation: CASSQGTGASEAFF. The J gene is TRBJ1-1, the V gene TRBV3-1 (or the pseudogene TRBV3-2); 9 nucleotides match TRBD1. Germline V gene data show CDR1 as LGHDT and CDR2 as YNNKEL (reference sequence). Trimming removed 1 base from V and 7 bases from J; junction bases left unmatched: 4. The CDR3 consists of 14 residues.